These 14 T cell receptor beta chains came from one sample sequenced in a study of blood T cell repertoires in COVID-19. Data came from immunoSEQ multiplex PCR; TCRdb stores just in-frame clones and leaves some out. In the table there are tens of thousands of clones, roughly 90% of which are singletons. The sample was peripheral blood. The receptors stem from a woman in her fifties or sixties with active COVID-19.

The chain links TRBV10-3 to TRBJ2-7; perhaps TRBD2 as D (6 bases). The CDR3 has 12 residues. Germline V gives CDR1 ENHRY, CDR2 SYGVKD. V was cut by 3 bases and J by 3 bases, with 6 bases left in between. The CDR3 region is CAISEAGYEQYF. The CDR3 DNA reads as TGTGCCATCAGTGAAGCGGGCTACGAGCAGTACTTC.

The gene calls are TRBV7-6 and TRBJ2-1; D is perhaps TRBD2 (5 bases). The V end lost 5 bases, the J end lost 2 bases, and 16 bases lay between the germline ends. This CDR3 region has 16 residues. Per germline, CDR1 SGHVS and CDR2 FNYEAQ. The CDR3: CASSPQLDSPYNEQFF. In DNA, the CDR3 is TGTGCCAGCAGCCCCCAACTAGATTCCCCCTACAATGAGCAGTTCTTC.

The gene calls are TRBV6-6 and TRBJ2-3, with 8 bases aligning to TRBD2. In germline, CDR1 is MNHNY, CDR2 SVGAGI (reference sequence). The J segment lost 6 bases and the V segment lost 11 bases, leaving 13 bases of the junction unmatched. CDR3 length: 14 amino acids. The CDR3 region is CALSYSGRADTQYF. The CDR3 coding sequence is TGTGCCCTTAGCTACAGCGGGAGAGCGGATACGCAGTATTTT.

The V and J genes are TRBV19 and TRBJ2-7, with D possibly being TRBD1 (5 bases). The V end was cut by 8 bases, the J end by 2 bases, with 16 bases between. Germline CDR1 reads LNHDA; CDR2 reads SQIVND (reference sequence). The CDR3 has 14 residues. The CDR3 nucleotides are TGTGCCAGTTCTCAGGTGGGCAGGGCCTACGAGCAGTACTTC. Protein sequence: CASSQVGRAYEQYF.

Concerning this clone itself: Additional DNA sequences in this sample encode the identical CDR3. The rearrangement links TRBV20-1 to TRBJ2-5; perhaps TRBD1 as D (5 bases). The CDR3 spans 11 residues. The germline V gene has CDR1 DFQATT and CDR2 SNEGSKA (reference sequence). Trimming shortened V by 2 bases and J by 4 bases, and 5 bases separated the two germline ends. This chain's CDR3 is CSARRGETQYF. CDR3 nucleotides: TGCAGTGCTAGAAGGGGAGAGACCCAGTACTTC.

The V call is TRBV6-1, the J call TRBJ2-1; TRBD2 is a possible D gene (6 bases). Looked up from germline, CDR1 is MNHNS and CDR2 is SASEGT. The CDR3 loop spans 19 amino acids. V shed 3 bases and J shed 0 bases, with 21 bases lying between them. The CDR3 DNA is TGTGCCAGCAGTGACAAATCACGCGGGACCTTATTCTCCTACAATGAGCAGTTCTTC. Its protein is CASSDKSRGTLFSYNEQFF.

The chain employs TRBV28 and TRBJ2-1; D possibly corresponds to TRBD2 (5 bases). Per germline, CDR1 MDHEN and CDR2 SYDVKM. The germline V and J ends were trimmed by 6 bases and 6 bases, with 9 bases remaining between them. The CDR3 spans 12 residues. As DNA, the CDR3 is TGTGCCAGCAGCTTACTAGGCAATGAGCAGTTCTTC. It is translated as CASSLLGNEQFF.

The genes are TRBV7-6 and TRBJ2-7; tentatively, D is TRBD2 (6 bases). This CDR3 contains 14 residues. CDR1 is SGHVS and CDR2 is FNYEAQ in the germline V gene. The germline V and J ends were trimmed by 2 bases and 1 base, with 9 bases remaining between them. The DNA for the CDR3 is TGTGCCAGCAGCTTAATCGGGAGTTCCTACGAGCAGTACTTC. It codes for CASSLIGSSYEQYF.

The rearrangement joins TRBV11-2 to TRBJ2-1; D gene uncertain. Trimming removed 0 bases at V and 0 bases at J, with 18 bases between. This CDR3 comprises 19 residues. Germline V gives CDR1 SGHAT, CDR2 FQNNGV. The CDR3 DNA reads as TGTGCCAGCAGCTTAGAGACCGCTGGCGGCGAAAGCTCCTACAATGAGCAGTTCTTC. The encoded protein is CASSLETAGGESSYNEQFF.

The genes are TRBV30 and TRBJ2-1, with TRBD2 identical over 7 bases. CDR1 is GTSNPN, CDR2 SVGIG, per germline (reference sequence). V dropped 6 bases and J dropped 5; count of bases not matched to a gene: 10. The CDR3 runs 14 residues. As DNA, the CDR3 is TGTGCCTGCCGACTAGCCCGAGAGAACAATGAGCAGTTCTTC. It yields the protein CACRLARENNEQFF.

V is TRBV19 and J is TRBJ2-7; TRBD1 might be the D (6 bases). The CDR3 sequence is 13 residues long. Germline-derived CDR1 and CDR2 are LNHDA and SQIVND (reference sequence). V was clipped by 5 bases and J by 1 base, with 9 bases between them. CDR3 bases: TGTGCCAGTAGTTGGGGGCTGTCCTACGAGCAGTACTTC. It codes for CASSWGLSYEQYF.

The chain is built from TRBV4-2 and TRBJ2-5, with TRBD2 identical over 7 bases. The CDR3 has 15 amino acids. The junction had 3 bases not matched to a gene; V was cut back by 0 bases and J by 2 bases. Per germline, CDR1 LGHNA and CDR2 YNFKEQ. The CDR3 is CASSQDGTKQETQYF. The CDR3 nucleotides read TGTGCCAGCAGCCAAGACGGGACTAAACAAGAGACCCAGTACTTC.

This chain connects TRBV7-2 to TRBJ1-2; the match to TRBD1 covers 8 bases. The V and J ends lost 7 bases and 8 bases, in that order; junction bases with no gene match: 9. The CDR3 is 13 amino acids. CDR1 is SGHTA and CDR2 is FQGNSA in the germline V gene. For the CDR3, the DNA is TGTGCCAGCAACCCAGGGGGCCCGGGGGGCTACACCTTC. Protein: CASNPGGPGGYTF. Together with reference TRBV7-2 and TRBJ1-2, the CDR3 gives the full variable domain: GAGVSQSPSNKVTEKGKDVELRCDPISGHTALYWYRQSLGQGLEFLIYFQGNSAPDKSGLPSDRFSAERTGGSVSTLTIQRTQQEDSAVYLCASNPGGPGGYTFGSGTRLTVV.

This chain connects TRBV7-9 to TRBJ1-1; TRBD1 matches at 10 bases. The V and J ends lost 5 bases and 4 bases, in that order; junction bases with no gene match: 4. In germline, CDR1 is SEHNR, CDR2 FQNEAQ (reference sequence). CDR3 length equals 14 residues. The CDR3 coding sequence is TGTGCCAGCAGCGAGACAGGGGGCGGCACTGAAGCTTTCTTT. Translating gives CASSETGGGTEAFF. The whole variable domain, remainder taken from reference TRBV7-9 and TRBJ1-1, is DTGVSQNPRHKITKRGQNVTFRCDPISEHNRLYWYRQTLGQGPEFLTYFQNEAQLEKSRLLSDRFSAERPKGSFSTLEIQRTEQGDSAMYLCASSETGGGTEAFFGQGTRLTVV.